This T cell receptor (beta chain) was found in a study of CD8 T cells in ankylosing spondylitis. MiXCR, run by TCRdb on the 5' RACE reads, gives a single entry per CDR3 protein. The profile covers about 840,000 distinct CDR3 sequences, with approximately 10% appearing a single time and approximately 0.46% taken by the ten largest. As for this clonotype: Antigen unknown.

This CDR3 region has 13 residues. Unmatched junction bases numbered 4, after V lost 4 bases and J lost 12 bases. Germline CDR1 and CDR2: SGHTA and FQGNSA. The study, taken as a whole, reports: Earlier studies detected some motif variants in reactive arthritis synovial fluid and blood. Typical of ankylosing spondylitis blood, it appeared, was a TCR beta motif of fewer than 10 highly homologous variants.

This chain joins TRBV7-2 and TRBJ1-6; TRBD1 agrees at 9 bases. The clonotype was recovered from a male donor with ankylosing spondylitis. The material sequenced was blood, either unsorted or a sorted T cell fraction (not recorded which). The CDR3 loop reads CASSSGTGLPLHF. CDR3 nucleotide sequence: TGTGCCAGCAGCTCTGGGACAGGGTTACCCCTCCACTTT.